This T cell receptor (beta chain) stems from a study of patients and donors after allogeneic stem cell transplantation. TCRdb recomputed calls from the RT-PCR reads with MiXCR, one row per CDR3 protein. The sample lists about 410,000 distinct CDR3 sequences, under 20% seen once, with less than 9.5% in the top ten. The CDR3 length is 14 residues. V lost 4 bases and J 4 bases, leaving 14 bases between the germline ends. Of note for this clonotype: Since a much larger clone is just one base distant, this may be a read error.

The V gene is TRBV12-3 or TRBV12-4, the J gene TRBJ2-7, with D unclear. The TCR comes from a human donor who was either an allogeneic HSCT recipient or a stem cell or donor lymphocyte infusion donor (not recorded which). It is not recorded whose cells these are; they may come from a transplant donor. Input material: blood, either unsorted or a sorted T cell fraction (not recorded which). The CDR3 bases are TGTGCCAGCAGTTCTAGGGAAAAGAGGTACGAGCAGTACTTC. Translating it yields CASSSREKRYEQYF.